This T cell receptor beta chain comes out of a study of blood T cell repertoires in COVID-19. Study-level information: Specimens from acute and convalescent COVID-19 originated in the United States, Italy and Spain. T cells, B-cell-depleted T cells, or PBMCs supplied cDNA or gDNA.

This clone was counted once. V lost 2 bases and J lost 5; bases outside the gene matches: 5. The CDR3 extends over 15 amino acids. The germline V gene encodes CDR1 MGHRA and CDR2 YSYEKL. Source study methods: Amplification of reference gene primers provided the estimated nucleated cell counts. Assay: immunoSEQ multiplex PCR; the TCRdb copy retains only in-frame clones and omits some. V, J and clone size were drawn from that table, and D and trimming were deduced from the DNA. The repertoire holds 40,000 to 60,000 clones, with roughly 89% as singletons. The specimen was peripheral blood. The chain combines TRBV4-1 with TRBJ2-2, with TRBD1 matching 7 bases. The sequence was collected from a man aged 50 to 59 with acute or convalescent COVID-19. The CDR3 loop is CASSQLGGRTGELFF. CDR3 sequence (DNA): TGCGCCAGCAGCCAATTAGGGGGCCGTACCGGGGAGCTGTTTTTT.